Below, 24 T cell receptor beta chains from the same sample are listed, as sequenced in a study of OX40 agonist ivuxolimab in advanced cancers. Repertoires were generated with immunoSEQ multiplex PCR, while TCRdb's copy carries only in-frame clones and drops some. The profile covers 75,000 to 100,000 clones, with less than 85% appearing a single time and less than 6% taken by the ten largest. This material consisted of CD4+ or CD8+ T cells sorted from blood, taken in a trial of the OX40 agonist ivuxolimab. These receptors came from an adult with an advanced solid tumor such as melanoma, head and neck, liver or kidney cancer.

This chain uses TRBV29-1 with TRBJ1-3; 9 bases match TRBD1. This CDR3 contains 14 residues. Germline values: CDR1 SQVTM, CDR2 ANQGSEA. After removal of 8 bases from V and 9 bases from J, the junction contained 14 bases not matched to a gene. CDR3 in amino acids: CSFTGQGREGTIYF. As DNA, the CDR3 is TGCAGCTTTACCGGACAGGGGCGAGAAGGCACCATATATTTT.

CDR3 sequence reads: CASSLNVRGPSRGLETQYF. Written as DNA, the CDR3 is TGTGCCAGCAGCTTAAATGTACGGGGCCCAAGCCGGGGTTTGGAGACCCAGTACTTC. The V gene is TRBV7-9, the J gene TRBJ2-5; D is possibly TRBD1 or TRBD2 (5 bases each). Between the trimmed V and J ends, which lost 2 bases and 5 bases, there was a span of 27 bases. Per germline, CDR1 SEHNR and CDR2 FQNEAQ (reference sequence). This CDR3 region has 19 residues. Supplemented by reference TRBV7-9 and TRBJ2-5, the full variable domain reads DTGVSQNPRHKITKRGQNVTFRCDPISEHNRLYWYRQTLGQGPEFLTYFQNEAQLEKSRLLSDRFSAERPKGSFSTLEIQRTEQGDSAMYLCASSLNVRGPSRGLETQYFGPGTRLLVL.

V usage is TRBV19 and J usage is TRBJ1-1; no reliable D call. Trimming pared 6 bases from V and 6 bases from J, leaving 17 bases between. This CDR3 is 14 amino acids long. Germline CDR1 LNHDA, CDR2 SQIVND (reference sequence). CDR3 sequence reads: CASRYVSGVSEAFF. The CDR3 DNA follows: TGTGCCAGTAGATACGTGTCGGGAGTTTCTGAAGCTTTCTTT.

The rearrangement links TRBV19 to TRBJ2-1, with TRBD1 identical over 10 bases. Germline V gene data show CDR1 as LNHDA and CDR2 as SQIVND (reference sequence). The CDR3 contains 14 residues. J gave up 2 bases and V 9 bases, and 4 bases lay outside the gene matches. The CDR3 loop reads CASYGTGAYNEQFF. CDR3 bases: TGTGCCAGCTACGGGACAGGGGCCTACAATGAGCAGTTCTTC.

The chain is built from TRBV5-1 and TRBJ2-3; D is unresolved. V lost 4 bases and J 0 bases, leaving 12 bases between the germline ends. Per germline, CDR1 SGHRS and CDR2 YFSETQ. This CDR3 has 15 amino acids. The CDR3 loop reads CASSLTGPSTDTQYF. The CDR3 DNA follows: TGCGCCAGCAGCCTGACCGGGCCTAGCACAGATACGCAGTATTTT.

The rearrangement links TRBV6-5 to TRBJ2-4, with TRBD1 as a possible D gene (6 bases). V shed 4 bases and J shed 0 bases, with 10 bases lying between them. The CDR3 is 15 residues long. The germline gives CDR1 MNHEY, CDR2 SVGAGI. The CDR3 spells CASSSVRGAKNIQYF. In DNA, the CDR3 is TGTGCCAGCAGTTCGGTCAGGGGAGCCAAAAACATTCAGTACTTC.

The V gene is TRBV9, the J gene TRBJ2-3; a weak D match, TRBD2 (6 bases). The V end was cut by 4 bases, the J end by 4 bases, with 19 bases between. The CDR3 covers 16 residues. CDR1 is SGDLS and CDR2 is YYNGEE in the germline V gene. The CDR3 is CASSPTRRGSADTQYF. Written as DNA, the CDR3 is TGTGCCAGCAGCCCCACCCGGAGGGGCTCGGCAGATACGCAGTATTTT.

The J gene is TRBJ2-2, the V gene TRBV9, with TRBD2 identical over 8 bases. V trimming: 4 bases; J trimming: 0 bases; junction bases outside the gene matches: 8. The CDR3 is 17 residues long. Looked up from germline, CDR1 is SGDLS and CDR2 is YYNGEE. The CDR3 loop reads CASSLTSGAPNTGELFF. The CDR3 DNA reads TGTGCCAGCAGCTTAACTAGCGGAGCCCCGAACACCGGGGAGCTGTTTTTT.

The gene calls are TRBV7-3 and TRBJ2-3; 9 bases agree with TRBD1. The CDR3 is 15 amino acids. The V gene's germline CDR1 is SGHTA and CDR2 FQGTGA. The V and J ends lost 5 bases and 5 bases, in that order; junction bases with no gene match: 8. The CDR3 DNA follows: TGTGCCAGCAGCCACGGGACAGGGTCAGGAGATACGCAGTATTTT. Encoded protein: CASSHGTGSGDTQYF.

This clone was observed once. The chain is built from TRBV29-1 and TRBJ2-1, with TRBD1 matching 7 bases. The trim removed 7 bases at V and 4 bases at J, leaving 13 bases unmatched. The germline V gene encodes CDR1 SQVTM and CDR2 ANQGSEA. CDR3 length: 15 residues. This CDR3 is CSATPEGQMYNEQFF. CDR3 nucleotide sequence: TGCAGCGCCACCCCTGAGGGACAGATGTACAATGAGCAGTTCTTC.

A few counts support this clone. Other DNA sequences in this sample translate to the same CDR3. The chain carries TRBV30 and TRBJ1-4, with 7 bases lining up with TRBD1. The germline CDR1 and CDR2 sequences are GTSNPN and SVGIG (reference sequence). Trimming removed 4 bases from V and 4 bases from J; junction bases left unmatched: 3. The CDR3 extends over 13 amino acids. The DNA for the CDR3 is TGTGCCTGGACCGGGACAGATAATGAAAAACTGTTTTTT. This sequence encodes CAWTGTDNEKLFF.

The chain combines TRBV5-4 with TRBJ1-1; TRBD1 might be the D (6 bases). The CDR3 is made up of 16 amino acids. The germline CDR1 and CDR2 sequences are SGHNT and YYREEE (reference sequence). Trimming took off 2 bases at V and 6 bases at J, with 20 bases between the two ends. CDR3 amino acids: CASSFREQGIGAEAFF. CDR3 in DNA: TGTGCCAGCAGCTTCCGAGAACAGGGCATTGGGGCTGAAGCTTTCTTT.

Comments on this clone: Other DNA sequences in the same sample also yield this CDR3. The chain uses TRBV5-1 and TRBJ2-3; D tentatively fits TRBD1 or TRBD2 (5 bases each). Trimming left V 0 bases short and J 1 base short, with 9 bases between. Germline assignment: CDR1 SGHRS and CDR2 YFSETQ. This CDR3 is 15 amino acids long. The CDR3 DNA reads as TGCGCCAGCAGCTTGGGTCAGGGAGGCACAGATACGCAGTATTTT. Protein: CASSLGQGGTDTQYF.

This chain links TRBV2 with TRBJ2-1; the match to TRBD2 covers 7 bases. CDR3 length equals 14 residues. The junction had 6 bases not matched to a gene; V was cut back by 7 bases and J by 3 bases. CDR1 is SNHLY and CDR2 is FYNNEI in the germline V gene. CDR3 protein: CASKAGEGYNEQFF. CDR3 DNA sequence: TGTGCCAGCAAGGCGGGAGAAGGCTACAATGAGCAGTTCTTC.

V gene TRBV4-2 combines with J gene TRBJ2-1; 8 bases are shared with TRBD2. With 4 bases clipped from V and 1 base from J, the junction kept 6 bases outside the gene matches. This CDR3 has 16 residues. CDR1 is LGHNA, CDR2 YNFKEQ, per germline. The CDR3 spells CASSPDSGASYNEQFF. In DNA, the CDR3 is TGTGCCAGCAGCCCCGATAGCGGGGCTTCCTACAATGAGCAGTTCTTC.

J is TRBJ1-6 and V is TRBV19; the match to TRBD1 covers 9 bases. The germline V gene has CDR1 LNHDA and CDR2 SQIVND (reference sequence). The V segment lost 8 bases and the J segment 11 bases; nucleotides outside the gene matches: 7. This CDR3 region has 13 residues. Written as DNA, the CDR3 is TGTGCCAGTTCGGACAGGGGTGAGCCACCCCTCCACTTT. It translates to CASSDRGEPPLHF. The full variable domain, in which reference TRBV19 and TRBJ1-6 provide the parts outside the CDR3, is DGGITQSPKYLFRKEGQNVTLSCEQNLNHDAMYWYRQDPGQGLRLIYYSQIVNDFQKGDIAEGYSVSREKKESFPLTVTSAQKNPTAFYLCASSDRGEPPLHFGNGTRLTVT.

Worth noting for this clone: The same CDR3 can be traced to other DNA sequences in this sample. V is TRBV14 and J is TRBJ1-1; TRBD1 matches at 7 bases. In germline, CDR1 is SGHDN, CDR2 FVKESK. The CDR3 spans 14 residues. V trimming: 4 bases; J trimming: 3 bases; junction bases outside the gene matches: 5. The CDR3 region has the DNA TGTGCCAGCAGCCCCGACAGGGAGGACACTGAAGCTTTCTTT. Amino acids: CASSPDREDTEAFF.

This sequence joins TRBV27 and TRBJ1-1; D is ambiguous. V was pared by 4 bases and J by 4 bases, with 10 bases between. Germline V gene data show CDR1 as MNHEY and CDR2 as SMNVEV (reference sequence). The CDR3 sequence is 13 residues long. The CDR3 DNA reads TGTGCCAGCAGTTATAAGGAAACCACTGAAGCTTTCTTT. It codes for CASSYKETTEAFF.

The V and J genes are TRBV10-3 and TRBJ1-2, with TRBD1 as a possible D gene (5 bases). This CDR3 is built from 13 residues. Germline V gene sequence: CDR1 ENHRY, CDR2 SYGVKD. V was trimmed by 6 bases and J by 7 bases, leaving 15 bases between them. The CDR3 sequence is CAISGTAGSGYTF. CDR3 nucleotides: TGTGCCATCAGCGGGACGGCGGGTAGTGGCTACACCTTC.

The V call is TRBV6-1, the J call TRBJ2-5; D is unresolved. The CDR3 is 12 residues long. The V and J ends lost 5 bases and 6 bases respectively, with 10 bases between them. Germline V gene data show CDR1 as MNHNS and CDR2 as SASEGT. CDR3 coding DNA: TGTGCCAGCAGTCCTCTTGGGAAGACCCAGTACTTC. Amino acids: CASSPLGKTQYF.

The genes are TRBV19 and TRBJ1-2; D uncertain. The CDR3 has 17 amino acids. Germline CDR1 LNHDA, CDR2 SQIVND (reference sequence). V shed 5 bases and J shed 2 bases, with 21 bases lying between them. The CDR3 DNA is TGTGCCAGTAGTCCCCTTGAGGGCATCCAAGGGAACTATGGCTACACCTTC. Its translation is CASSPLEGIQGNYGYTF.

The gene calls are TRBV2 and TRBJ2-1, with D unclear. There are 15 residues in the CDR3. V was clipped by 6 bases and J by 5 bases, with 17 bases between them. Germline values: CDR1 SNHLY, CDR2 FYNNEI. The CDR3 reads CASSRSASPNNEQFF. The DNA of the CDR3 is TGTGCCAGCAGCCGGAGTGCGTCCCCAAACAATGAGCAGTTCTTC.

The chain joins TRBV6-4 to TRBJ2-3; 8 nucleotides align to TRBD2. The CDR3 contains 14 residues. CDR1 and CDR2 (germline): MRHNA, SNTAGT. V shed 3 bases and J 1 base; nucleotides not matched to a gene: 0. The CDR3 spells CASSERGGTDTQYF. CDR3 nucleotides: TGTGCCAGCAGTGAGCGGGGGGGCACAGATACGCAGTATTTT.

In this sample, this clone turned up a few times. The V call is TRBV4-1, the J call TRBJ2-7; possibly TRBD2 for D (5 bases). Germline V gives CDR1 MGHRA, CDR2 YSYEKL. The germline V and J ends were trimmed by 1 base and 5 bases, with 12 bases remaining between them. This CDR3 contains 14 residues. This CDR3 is CASSQGFVGDEQYF. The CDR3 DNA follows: TGCGCCAGCAGCCAAGGATTCGTCGGGGACGAGCAGTACTTC.